These 9 T cell receptor beta chains were sequenced from one sample in a study of identifying expanded T cells in peripheral blood. Sequenced by immunoSEQ multiplex PCR; TCRdb stores in-frame clones only, minus some. Found here are about 83,000 clones, approximately 90% of them singletons; the top ten hold around 2.7%. The sample comprised blood. The source of these receptors is a person between 18 and 75 years old in good health.

This clone was seen once. J is TRBJ2-5 and V is TRBV23-1, with no clear D. TRBV23-1 falls under the ORF class, with uncertain function. Trimming stripped 5 bases from V and 4 bases from J, with 23 bases between. The CDR3 runs 17 residues. Written as DNA, the CDR3 is TGCGCCAGCAGTTTAACCTGGGCGAAGGTTGTGGTAGAGACCCAGTACTTC. Protein product: CASSLTWAKVVVETQYF.

The chain links TRBV2 to TRBJ1-4; D is possibly TRBD1 (5 bases). CDR1 is SNHLY, CDR2 FYNNEI, per germline. The V gene lost 4 bases and the J gene lost 6 bases, with 21 bases spanning the gap. The CDR3 has 17 residues. CDR3 in amino acids: CASSVDPRWAGDEKLFF. DNA for the CDR3: TGTGCCAGCAGTGTTGACCCTAGGTGGGCGGGGGATGAAAAACTGTTTTTT.

The chain is built from TRBV19 and TRBJ2-2; TRBD2 agrees at 13 bases. J gave up 0 bases and V 7 bases, and 8 bases lay outside the gene matches. The CDR3 is made up of 18 amino acids. Germline assignment: CDR1 LNHDA and CDR2 SQIVND (reference sequence). The chain's CDR3 is CASNGGLAGTPNTGELFF. The CDR3 DNA reads TGTGCCAGTAATGGGGGACTAGCGGGGACTCCGAACACCGGGGAGCTGTTTTTT.

The chain joins TRBV9 to TRBJ2-5, with a tentative D call TRBD1 (6 bases). Per the germline V gene, CDR1 is SGDLS and CDR2 is YYNGEE. The length of the CDR3 is 13 residues. V was trimmed by 4 bases and J by 0 bases, leaving 7 bases between them. The CDR3 DNA reads as TGTGCCAGCAGCAGGGGGAACCAAGAGACCCAGTACTTC. Its protein product is CASSRGNQETQYF.

The CDR3 sequence: CASSLLGDEQYF. CDR3 coding DNA: TGTGCCAGCAGCTTGCTTGGGGACGAGCAGTACTTC. This chain links TRBV7-2 with TRBJ2-7; unclear D gene. The CDR3 length is 12 residues. Germline V lookup: CDR1 SGHTA, CDR2 FQGNSA. Trimming removed 3 bases at V and 5 bases at J, with 8 bases between.

The rearrangement links TRBV7-6 to TRBJ2-5; a possible D gene is TRBD2 (6 bases). This CDR3 region has 15 residues. Germline CDR1 and CDR2: SGHVS and FNYEAQ. Trimming pared 4 bases from V and 5 bases from J, leaving 17 bases between. CDR3 DNA sequence: TGTGCCAGCAGCTCCGGGGGAGGCAATTTGGAGACCCAGTACTTC. Amino acid sequence: CASSSGGGNLETQYF.

This clone was seen just once. The chain carries TRBV11-2 and TRBJ2-7; a possible D gene is TRBD2 (6 bases). V was clipped by 2 bases and J by 4 bases, with 21 bases between them. Germline-derived CDR1 and CDR2 are SGHAT and FQNNGV. This CDR3 is 17 amino acids long. CDR3 sequence (DNA): TGTGCCAGCAGCTTAATAGGGTTGGGGCAGGAGGGGTACGAGCAGTACTTC. Translated: CASSLIGLGQEGYEQYF.

V is TRBV9 and J is TRBJ2-7; 7 bases are a match to TRBD1. CDR3 length equals 16 residues. Per germline, CDR1 SGDLS and CDR2 YYNGEE. After removal of 2 bases from V and 3 bases from J, the junction contained 11 bases not matched to a gene. The CDR3 is CASSVDETGTHYEQYF. CDR3 DNA sequence: TGTGCCAGCAGCGTCGATGAGACAGGGACCCACTACGAGCAGTACTTC.

A single count supports this clone. The V gene is TRBV20-1, the J gene TRBJ2-1; D remains unclear. Germline V gene sequence: CDR1 DFQATT, CDR2 SNEGSKA (reference sequence). This CDR3 spans 11 amino acids. V lost 7 bases, J lost 6 bases, and 10 bases lay in between. DNA of the CDR3: TGCAGTGGCCTAGTCTTCAATGAGCAGTTCTTC. It translates to CSGLVFNEQFF.